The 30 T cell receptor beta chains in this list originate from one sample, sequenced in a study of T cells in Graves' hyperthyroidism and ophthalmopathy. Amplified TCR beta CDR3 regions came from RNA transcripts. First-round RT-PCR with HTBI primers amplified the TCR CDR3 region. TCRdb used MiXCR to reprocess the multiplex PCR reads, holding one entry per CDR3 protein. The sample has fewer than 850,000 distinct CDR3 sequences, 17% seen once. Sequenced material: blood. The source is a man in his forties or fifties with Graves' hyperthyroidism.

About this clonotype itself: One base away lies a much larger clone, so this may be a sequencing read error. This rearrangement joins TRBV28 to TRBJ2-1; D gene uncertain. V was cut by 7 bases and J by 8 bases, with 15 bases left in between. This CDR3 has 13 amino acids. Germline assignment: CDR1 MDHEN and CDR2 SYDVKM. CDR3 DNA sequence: TGTGCCAGCAAAGAGCCGATCAGTGATGAGCAGTTCTTC. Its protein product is CASKEPISDEQFF.

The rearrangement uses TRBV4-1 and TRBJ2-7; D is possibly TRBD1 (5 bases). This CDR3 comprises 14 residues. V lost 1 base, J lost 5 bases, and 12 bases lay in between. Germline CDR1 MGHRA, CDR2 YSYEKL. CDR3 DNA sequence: TGCGCCAGCAGCCAAGTTCTAGGGGCAGACGAGCAGTACTTC. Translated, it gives CASSQVLGADEQYF.

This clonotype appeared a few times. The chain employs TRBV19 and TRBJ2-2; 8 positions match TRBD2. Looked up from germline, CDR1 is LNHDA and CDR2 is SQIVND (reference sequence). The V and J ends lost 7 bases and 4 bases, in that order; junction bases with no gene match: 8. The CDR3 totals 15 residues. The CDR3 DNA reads TGTGCCAGTATCTTAGCGGGAATGAGCACCGGGGAGCTGTTTTTT. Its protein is CASILAGMSTGELFF.

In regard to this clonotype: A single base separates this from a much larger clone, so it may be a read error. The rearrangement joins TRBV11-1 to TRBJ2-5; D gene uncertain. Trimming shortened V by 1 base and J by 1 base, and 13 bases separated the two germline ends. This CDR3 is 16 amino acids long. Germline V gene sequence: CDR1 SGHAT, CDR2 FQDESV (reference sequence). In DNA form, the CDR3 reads TGTGCCAGCAGCTTAGGCAGTCTAGTAACCCAAGAGACCCAGTACTTC. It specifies CASSLGSLVTQETQYF.

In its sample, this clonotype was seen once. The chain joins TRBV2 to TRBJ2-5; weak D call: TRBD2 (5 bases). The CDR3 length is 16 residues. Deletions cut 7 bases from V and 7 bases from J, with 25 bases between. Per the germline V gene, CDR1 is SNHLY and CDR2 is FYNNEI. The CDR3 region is CASTERSLRAGGTQYF. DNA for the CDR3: TGTGCCAGCACCGAGCGCAGTCTCCGAGCCGGAGGGACCCAGTACTTC.

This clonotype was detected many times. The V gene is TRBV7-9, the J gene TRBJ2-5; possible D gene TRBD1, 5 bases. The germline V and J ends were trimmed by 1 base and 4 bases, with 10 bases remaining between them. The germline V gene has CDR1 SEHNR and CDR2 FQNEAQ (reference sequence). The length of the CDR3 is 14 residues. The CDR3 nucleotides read TGTGCCAGCAGCTTAGAAGGGGTCCGAGAGACCCAGTACTTC. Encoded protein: CASSLEGVRETQYF.

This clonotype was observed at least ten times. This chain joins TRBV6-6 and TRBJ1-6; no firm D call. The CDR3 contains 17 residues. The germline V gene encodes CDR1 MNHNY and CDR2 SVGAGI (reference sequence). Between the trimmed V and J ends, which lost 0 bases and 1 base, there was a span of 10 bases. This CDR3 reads CASSYSRAESYNSPLHF. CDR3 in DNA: TGTGCCAGCAGTTACTCCCGGGCGGAATCCTATAATTCACCCCTCCACTTT.

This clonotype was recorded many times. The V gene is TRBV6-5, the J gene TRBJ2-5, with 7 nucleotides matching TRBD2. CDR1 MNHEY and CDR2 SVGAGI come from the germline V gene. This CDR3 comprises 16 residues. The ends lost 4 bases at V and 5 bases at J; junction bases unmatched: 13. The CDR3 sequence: CASSSSGEGHGETQYF. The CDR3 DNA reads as TGTGCCAGCAGTTCCTCGGGGGAGGGCCACGGGGAGACCCAGTACTTC.

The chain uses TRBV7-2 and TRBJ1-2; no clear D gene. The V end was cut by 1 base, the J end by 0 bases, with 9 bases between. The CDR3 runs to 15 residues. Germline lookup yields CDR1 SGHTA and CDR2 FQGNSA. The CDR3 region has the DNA TGTGCCAGCAGCTTAGAGGCGGTGCCTAACTATGGCTACACCTTC. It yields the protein CASSLEAVPNYGYTF.

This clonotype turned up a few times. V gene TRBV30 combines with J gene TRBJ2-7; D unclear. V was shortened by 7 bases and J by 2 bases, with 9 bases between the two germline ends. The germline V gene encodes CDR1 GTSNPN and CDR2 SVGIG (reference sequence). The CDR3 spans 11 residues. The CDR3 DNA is TGTGCCTCGGAAGTTACCTACGAGCAGTACTTC. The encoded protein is CASEVTYEQYF.

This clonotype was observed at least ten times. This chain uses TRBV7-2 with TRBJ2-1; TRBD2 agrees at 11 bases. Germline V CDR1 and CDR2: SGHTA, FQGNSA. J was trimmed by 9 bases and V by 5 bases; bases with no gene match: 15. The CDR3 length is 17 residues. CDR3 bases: TGTGCCAGCAGCCTCCTCCCACTAGCGGGAGTTTCGAGTGAGCAGTTCTTC. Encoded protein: CASSLLPLAGVSSEQFF.

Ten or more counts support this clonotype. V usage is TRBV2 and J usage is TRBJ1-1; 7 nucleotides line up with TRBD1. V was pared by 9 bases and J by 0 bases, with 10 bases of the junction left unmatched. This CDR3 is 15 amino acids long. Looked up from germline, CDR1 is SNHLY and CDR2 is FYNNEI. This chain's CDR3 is CASSPGQTMNTEAFF. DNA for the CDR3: TGTGCCAGTTCTCCGGGACAGACAATGAACACTGAAGCTTTCTTT.

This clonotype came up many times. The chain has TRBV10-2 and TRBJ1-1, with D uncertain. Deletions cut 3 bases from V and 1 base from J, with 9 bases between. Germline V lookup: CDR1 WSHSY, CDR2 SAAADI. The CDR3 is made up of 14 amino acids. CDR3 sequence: CASSEGGENTEAFF. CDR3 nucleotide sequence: TGCGCCAGCAGTGAAGGTGGAGAGAACACTGAAGCTTTCTTT.

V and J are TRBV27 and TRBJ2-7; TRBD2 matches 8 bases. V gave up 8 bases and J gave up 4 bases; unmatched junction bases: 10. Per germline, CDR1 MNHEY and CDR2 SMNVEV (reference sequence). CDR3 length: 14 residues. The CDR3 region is CASGIRAGEYEQYF. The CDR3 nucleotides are TGTGCCAGCGGAATCCGAGCGGGAGAGTACGAGCAGTACTTC.

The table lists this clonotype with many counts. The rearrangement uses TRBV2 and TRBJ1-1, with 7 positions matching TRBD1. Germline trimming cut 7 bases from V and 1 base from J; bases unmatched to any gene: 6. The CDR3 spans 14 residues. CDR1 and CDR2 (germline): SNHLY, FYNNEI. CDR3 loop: CASTSGTENTEAFF. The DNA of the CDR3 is TGTGCCAGCACATCCGGGACAGAGAACACTGAAGCTTTCTTT.

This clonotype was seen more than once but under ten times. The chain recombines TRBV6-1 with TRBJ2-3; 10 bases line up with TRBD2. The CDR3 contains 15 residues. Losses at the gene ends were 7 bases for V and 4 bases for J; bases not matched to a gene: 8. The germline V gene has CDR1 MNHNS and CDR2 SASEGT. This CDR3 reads CASTRGLAGADTQYF. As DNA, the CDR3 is TGTGCCAGCACCCGGGGTCTAGCGGGAGCAGATACGCAGTATTTT.

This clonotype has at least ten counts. CDR3 DNA: TGTGCCATCAGTGACGGGACAGGGGTCCACGAGCAGTACTTC. As protein: CAISDGTGVHEQYF. V is TRBV10-3 and J is TRBJ2-7; TRBD1 agrees at 10 bases. J was trimmed by 5 bases and V by 3 bases; bases with no gene match: 4. This CDR3 has 14 residues. CDR1 and CDR2 (germline): ENHRY, SYGVKD.

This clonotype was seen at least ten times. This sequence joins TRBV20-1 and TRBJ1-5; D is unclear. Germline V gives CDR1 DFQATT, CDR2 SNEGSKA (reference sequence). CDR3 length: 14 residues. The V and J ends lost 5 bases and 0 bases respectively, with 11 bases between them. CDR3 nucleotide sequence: TGCAGTGCTGTGGACTGGAATAGCAATCAGCCCCAGCATTTT. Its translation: CSAVDWNSNQPQHF.

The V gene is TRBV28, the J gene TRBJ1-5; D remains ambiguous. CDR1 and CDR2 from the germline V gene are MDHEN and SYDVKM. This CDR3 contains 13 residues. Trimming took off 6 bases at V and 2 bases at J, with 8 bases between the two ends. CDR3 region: CASRLRGNQPQHF. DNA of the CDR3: TGTGCCAGCAGACTGAGGGGCAATCAGCCCCAGCATTTT.

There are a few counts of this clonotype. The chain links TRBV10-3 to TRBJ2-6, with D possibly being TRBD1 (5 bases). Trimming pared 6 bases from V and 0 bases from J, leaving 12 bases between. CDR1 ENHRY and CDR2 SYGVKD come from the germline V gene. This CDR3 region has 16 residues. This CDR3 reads CAISPRQSSGANVLTF. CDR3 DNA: TGTGCCATCAGCCCGCGACAGTCCTCTGGGGCCAACGTCCTGACTTTC.

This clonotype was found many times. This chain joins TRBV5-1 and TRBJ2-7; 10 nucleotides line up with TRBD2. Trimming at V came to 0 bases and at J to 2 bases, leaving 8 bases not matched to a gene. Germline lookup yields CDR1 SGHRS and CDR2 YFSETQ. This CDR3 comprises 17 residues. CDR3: CASSLAPTSGPAYEQYF. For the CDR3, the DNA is TGCGCCAGCAGCTTGGCTCCGACTAGCGGGCCTGCCTACGAGCAGTACTTC.

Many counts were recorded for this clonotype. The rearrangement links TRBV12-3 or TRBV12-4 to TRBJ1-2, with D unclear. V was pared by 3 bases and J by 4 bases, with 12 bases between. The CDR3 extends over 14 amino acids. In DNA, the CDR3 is TGTGCCAGCAGTTTTAGGCGGCCGGTCTATGGCTACACCTTC. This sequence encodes CASSFRRPVYGYTF.

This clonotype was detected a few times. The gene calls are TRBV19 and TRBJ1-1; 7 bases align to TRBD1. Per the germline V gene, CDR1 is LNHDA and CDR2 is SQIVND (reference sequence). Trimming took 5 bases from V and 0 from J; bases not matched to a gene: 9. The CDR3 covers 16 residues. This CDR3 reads CASSWLPGQMNTEAFF. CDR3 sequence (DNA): TGTGCCAGTAGTTGGTTACCGGGACAGATGAACACTGAAGCTTTCTTT.

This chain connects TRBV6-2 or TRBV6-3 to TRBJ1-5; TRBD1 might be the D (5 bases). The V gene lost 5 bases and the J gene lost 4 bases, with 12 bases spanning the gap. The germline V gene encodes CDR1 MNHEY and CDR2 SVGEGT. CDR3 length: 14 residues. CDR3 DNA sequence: TGTGCCAGCAGTGCCCGGGACGGTAATCAGCCCCAGCATTTT. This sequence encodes CASSARDGNQPQHF.

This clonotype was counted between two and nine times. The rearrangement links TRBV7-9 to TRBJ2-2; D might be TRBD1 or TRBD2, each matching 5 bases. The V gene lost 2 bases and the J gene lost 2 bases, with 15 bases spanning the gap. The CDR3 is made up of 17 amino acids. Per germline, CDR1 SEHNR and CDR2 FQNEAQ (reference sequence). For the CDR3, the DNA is TGTGCCAGCAGCTTACCTCGCCGGGGCCCAAACACCGGGGAGCTGTTTTTT. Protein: CASSLPRRGPNTGELFF.

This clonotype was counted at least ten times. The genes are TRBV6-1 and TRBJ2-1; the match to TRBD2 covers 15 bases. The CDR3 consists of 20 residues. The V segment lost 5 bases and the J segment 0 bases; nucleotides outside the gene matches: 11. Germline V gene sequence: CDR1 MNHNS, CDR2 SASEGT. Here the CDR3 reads CASSFPIGTSGRSSYNEQFF. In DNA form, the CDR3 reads TGTGCCAGCAGTTTCCCAATTGGGACTAGCGGGAGGAGCTCCTACAATGAGCAGTTCTTC.

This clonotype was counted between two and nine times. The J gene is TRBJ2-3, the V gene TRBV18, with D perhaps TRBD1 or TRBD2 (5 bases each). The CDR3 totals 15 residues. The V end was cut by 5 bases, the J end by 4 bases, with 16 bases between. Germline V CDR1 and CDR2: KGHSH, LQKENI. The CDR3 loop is CASSAGTSASDTQYF. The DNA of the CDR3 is TGTGCCAGCTCAGCCGGGACGTCGGCTTCAGATACGCAGTATTTT.

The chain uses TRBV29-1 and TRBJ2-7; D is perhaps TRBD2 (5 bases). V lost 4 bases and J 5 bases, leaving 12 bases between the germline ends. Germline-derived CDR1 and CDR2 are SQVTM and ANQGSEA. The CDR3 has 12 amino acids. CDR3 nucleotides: TGCAGCGTTGGGGAGTATGCACACGAGCAGTACTTC. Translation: CSVGEYAHEQYF.

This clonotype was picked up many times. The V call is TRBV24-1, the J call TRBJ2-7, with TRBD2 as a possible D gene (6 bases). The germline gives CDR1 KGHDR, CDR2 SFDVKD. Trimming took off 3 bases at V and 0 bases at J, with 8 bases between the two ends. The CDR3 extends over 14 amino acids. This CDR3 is CATSDRGSSYEQYF. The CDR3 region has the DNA TGTGCCACCAGTGATCGGGGGAGCTCCTACGAGCAGTACTTC.

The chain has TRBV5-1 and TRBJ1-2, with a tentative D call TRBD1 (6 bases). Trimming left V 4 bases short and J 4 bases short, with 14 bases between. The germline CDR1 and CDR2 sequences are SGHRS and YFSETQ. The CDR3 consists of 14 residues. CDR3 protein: CASSGGARGYGYTF. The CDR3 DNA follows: TGCGCCAGCAGCGGGGGGGCTCGGGGCTATGGCTACACCTTC.